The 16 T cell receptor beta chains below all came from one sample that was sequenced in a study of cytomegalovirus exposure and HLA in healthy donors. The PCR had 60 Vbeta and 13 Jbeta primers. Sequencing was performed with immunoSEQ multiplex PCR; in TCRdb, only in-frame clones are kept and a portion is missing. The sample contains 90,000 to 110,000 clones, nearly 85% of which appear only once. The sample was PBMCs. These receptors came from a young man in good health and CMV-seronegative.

The CDR3, as DNA: TGCAGCGCCAGAGGAGTCTCACTTATTTACAATGAGCAGTTCTTC. It is translated as CSARGVSLIYNEQFF. The chain has TRBV29-1 and TRBJ2-1; D is undetermined. CDR3 size: 15 residues. Germline CDR1 reads SQVTM; CDR2 reads ANQGSEA. Between the trimmed V and J ends, which lost 7 bases and 4 bases, there was a span of 20 bases.

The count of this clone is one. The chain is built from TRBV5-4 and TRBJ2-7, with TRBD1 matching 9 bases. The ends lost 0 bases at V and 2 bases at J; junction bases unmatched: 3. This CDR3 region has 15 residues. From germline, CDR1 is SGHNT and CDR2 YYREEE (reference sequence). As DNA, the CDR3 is TGTGCCAGCAGCTTGGGACAGGGGGTGCCCTACGAGCAGTACTTC. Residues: CASSLGQGVPYEQYF. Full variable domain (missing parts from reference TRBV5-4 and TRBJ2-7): ETGVTQSPTHLIKTRGQQVTLRCSSQSGHNTVSWYQQALGQGPQFIFQYYREEENGRGNFPPRFSGLQFPNYSSELNVNALELDDSALYLCASSLGQGVPYEQYFGPGTRLTVT.

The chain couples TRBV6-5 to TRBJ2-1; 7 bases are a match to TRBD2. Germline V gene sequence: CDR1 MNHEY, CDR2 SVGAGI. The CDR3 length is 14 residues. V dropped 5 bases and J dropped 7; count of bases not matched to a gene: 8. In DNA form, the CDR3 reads TGTGCCAGCAGTGAAATAGCGGGCATGAATGAGCAGTTCTTC. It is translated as CASSEIAGMNEQFF.

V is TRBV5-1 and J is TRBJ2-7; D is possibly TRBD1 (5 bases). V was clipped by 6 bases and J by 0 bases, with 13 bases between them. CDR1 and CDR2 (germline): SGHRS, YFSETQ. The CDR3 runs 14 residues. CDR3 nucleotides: TGCGCCAGCACCCCACAGGTTAGCTCCTACGAGCAGTACTTC. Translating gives CASTPQVSSYEQYF.

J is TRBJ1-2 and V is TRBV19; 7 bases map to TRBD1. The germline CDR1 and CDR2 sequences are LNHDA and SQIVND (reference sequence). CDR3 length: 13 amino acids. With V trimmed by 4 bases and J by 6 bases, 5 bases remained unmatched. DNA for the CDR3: TGTGCCAGTAGTACCCGGACAGGAGATGGCTACACCTTC. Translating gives CASSTRTGDGYTF.

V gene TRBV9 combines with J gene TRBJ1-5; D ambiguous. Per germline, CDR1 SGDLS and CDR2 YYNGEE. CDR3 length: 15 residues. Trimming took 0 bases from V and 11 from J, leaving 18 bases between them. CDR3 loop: CASSVGTAQSETQHF. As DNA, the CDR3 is TGTGCCAGCAGCGTAGGGACTGCACAATCGGAAACCCAGCATTTT.

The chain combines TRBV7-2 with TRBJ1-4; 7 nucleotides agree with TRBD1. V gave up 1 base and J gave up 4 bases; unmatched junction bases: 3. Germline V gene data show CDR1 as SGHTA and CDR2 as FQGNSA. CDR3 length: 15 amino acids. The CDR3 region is CASSLGAGGNEKLFF. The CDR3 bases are TGTGCCAGCAGCTTAGGGGCAGGGGGTAATGAAAAACTGTTTTTT.

CDR3 sequence: CSVDRAGGYTF. CDR3 nucleotide sequence: TGCAGCGTTGACAGGGCGGGGGGCTACACCTTC. The V and J genes are TRBV29-1 and TRBJ1-2; weak D call: TRBD1 (5 bases). Trimming pared 3 bases from V and 8 bases from J, leaving 10 bases between. The germline CDR1 and CDR2 sequences are SQVTM and ANQGSEA. The CDR3 covers 11 residues.

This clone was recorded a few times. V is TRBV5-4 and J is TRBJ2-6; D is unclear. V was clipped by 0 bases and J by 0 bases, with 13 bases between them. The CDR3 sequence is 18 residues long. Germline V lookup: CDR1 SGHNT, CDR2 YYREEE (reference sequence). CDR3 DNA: TGTGCCAGCAGCTTGGTTCGGCAGACTTCCTCTGGGGCCAACGTCCTGACTTTC. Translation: CASSLVRQTSSGANVLTF. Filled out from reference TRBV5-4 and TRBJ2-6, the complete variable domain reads ETGVTQSPTHLIKTRGQQVTLRCSSQSGHNTVSWYQQALGQGPQFIFQYYREEENGRGNFPPRFSGLQFPNYSSELNVNALELDDSALYLCASSLVRQTSSGANVLTFGAGSRLTVL.

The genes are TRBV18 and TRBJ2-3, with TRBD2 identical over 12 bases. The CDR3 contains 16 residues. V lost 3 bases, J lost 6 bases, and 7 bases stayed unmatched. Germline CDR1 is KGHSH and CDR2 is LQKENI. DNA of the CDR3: TGTGCCAGCTCACCTCAGACTAGCGGGAGTTTCGATACGCAGTATTTT. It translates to CASSPQTSGSFDTQYF.

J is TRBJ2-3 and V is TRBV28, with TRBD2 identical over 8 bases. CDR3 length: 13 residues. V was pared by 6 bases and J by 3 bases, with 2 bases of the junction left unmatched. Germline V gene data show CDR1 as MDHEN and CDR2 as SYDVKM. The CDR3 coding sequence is TGTGCCAGCAGACTAGCGGTTACAGATACGCAGTATTTT. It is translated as CASRLAVTDTQYF.

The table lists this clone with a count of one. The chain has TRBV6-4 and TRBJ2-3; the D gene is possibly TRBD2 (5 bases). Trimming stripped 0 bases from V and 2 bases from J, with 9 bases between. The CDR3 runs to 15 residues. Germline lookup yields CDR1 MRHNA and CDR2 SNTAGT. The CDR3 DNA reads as TGTGCCAGCAGTGACTCGGCAGACTACACAGATACGCAGTATTTT. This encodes CASSDSADYTDTQYF.

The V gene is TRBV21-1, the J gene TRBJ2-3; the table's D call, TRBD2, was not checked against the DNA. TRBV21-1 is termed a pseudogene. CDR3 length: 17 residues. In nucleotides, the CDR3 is TGTGCCAGCGGACACCTCGGACTAGCGTCTAGCACAGATACGCAGTATTTT. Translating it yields CASGHLGLASSTDTQYF.

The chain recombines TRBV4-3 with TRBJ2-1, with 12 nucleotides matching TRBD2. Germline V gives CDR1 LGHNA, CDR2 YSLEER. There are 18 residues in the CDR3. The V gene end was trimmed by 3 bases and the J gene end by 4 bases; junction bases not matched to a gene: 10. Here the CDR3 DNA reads TGCGCCAGCAGCCACCTAGGACTAGCGGGGAAACTATACAATGAGCAGTTCTTC. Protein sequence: CASSHLGLAGKLYNEQFF.

As DNA, the CDR3 is TGTGCCAGCAGTGTCGACCCGACAGCGAGCTCCTACGAGCAGTACTTC. This codes for CASSVDPTASSYEQYF. The chain has TRBV2 and TRBJ2-5; D is possibly TRBD1 (5 bases). The J call could be wrong; TRBJ2-7 is a better fit for the DNA end. Germline CDR1 is SNHLY and CDR2 is FYNNEI. This CDR3 has 16 amino acids.

CDR3 nucleotides: TGTGCCAGTAGTATGAACGGCAGGGACTATGGCTACACCTTC. Its protein product is CASSMNGRDYGYTF. V usage is TRBV19 and J usage is TRBJ1-2; TRBD1 is a possible D gene (5 bases). The V end was cut by 3 bases, the J end by 3 bases, with 11 bases between. Germline V CDR1 and CDR2: LNHDA, SQIVND (reference sequence). This CDR3 spans 14 amino acids. The whole variable domain, filled in from reference TRBV19 and TRBJ1-2, reads DGGITQSPKYLFRKEGQNVTLSCEQNLNHDAMYWYRQDPGQGLRLIYYSQIVNDFQKGDIAEGYSVSREKKESFPLTVTSAQKNPTAFYLCASSMNGRDYGYTFGSGTRLTVV.